The 14 T cell receptor beta chains presented below share a single source sample, sequenced in a study of blood T cells in healthy people across ages. Primed by a sample-barcoded 5' primer and a J-beta primer mix, a second PCR proceeded for roughly 6 to 12 cycles. In TCRdb, the 5' RACE reads were re-called with MiXCR into one record per CDR3 protein. The table lists hundreds of thousands of distinct CDR3 sequences, about a quarter of them singletons. These data also featured in a second study, about T cells of mothers and their children.

Sequenced sample: blood. Receptor source: a boy younger than 10 in good health.

The chain is built from TRBV10-2 and TRBJ2-1; 11 bases are a match to TRBD2. Trimming removed 6 bases from V and 4 bases from J; junction bases left unmatched: 5. The CDR3 loop spans 15 amino acids. Per germline, CDR1 WSHSY and CDR2 SAAADI. The CDR3 DNA reads TGCGCCAGCAGATCGACTAGCGGGATTTACAATGAGCAGTTCTTC. Amino acids: CASRSTSGIYNEQFF.

The genes are TRBV4-1 and TRBJ2-2; either TRBD1 or TRBD2 may supply D (5 bases each). V was cut by 1 base and J by 4 bases, with 19 bases left in between. Germline CDR1 MGHRA, CDR2 YSYEKL. The CDR3 sequence is 18 residues long. The CDR3 region has the DNA TGCGCCAGCAGCCAAGTCGTGAGGGGCAGGGCGGGCACCGGGGAGCTGTTTTTT. Encoded protein: CASSQVVRGRAGTGELFF.

This clonotype has only a few counts. The V call is TRBV7-3, the J call TRBJ2-5; 9 nucleotides match TRBD1. This CDR3 is 17 amino acids long. Trimming took 1 base from V and 3 from J; bases not matched to a gene: 9. Germline-derived CDR1 and CDR2 are SGHTA and FQGTGA. CDR3 in DNA: TGTGCCAGCAGCTTAAATGGGCCGGGACAGGGAGAAGAGACCCAGTACTTC. Residues: CASSLNGPGQGEETQYF.

This clonotype turned up a few times. The chain carries TRBV10-3 and TRBJ2-2; D might be TRBD2 (5 bases). Germline CDR1 reads ENHRY; CDR2 reads SYGVKD. V lost 6 bases and J lost 4, with 6 bases in between. There are 12 residues in the CDR3. CDR3 bases: TGTGCCATCAGGGAGGCCACCGGGGAGCTGTTTTTT. As protein: CAIREATGELFF.

The chain carries TRBV3-1 and TRBJ1-1; 10 bases map to TRBD1. V trimming: 0 bases; J trimming: 6 bases; junction bases outside the gene matches: 7. Germline-derived CDR1 and CDR2 are LGHDT and YNNKEL (reference sequence). This CDR3 spans 16 amino acids. The CDR3 DNA reads as TGTGCCAGCAGCCAAGATCGATCGGGGACAGGGGCTGAAGCTTTCTTT. This codes for CASSQDRSGTGAEAFF.

This clonotype was picked up many times. The chain couples TRBV5-1 to TRBJ2-3, with unresolved D. This CDR3 has 14 residues. Germline loops: CDR1 SGHRS, CDR2 YFSETQ. V was shortened by 1 base and J by 0 bases, with 6 bases between the two germline ends. The CDR3 DNA reads as TGCGCCAGCAGCTTGTCTGAGAGCACAGATACGCAGTATTTT. It codes for CASSLSESTDTQYF.

This clonotype was recorded a few times. The rearrangement links TRBV5-1 to TRBJ2-7; 7 positions agree with TRBD1. With V trimmed by 5 bases and J by 0 bases, 11 bases remained unmatched. This CDR3 has 16 amino acids. Per germline, CDR1 SGHRS and CDR2 YFSETQ. Written as DNA, the CDR3 is TGCGCCAGCAGGACTGGACAGGCCTCGAGCTCCTACGAGCAGTACTTC. Protein: CASRTGQASSSYEQYF.

In this sample, this clonotype turned up a few times. The chain carries TRBV7-2 and TRBJ2-5, with 9 bases identical to TRBD2. The J call may be incorrect, as the DNA end agrees better with TRBJ2-1. CDR3 size: 14 residues. Germline assignment: CDR1 SGHTA and CDR2 FQGNSA. The CDR3 protein is CASTIAGVGNEQFF. CDR3 bases: TGTGCCAGCACCATAGCGGGAGTGGGGAATGAGCAGTTCTTC.

The chain joins TRBV7-2 to TRBJ1-1, with unresolved D. Trimming stripped 1 base from V and 3 bases from J, with 18 bases between. The germline gives CDR1 SGHTA, CDR2 FQGNSA. The CDR3 is 17 residues long. CDR3 region: CASSLGRAGGLHTEAFF. CDR3 nucleotides: TGTGCCAGCAGCTTAGGTCGGGCGGGCGGACTTCACACTGAAGCTTTCTTT.

This clonotype showed up just a few times. The chain employs TRBV10-3 and TRBJ2-7; possibly TRBD1 or TRBD2 for D (5 bases each). Between the trimmed V and J ends, which lost 3 bases and 5 bases, there was a span of 14 bases. CDR3 length equals 14 residues. Germline CDR1 reads ENHRY; CDR2 reads SYGVKD. CDR3 coding DNA: TGTGCCATCAGTGACGTTGAGGGGTCAGACGAGCAGTACTTC. Protein: CAISDVEGSDEQYF.

There are a few counts of this clonotype. The gene calls are TRBV11-1 and TRBJ2-2; the match to TRBD1 covers 11 bases. Losses at the gene ends were 5 bases for V and 6 bases for J; bases not matched to a gene: 8. The CDR3 extends over 16 amino acids. The germline gives CDR1 SGHAT, CDR2 FQDESV (reference sequence). The CDR3 sequence: CASSPGDRGFAGELFF. In DNA, the CDR3 is TGTGCCAGCAGCCCGGGGGACAGGGGGTTCGCCGGGGAGCTGTTTTTT. Filled out from reference TRBV11-1 and TRBJ2-2, the complete variable domain reads EAEVAQSPRYKITEKSQAVAFWCDPISGHATLYWYRQILGQGPELLVQFQDESVVDDSQLPKDRFSAERLKGVDSTLKIQPAELGDSAMYLCASSPGDRGFAGELFFGEGSRLTVL.

The V call is TRBV15, the J call TRBJ2-1, with 11 nucleotides matching TRBD2. The junction had 5 bases not matched to a gene; V was cut back by 5 bases and J by 5 bases. The CDR3 has 15 residues. Germline V gene data show CDR1 as LNHNV and CDR2 as YYDKDF (reference sequence). The CDR3 protein is CATSAGTSGNNEQFF. CDR3 DNA: TGTGCCACCAGCGCCGGGACTAGCGGTAACAATGAGCAGTTCTTC. Based on the CDR3 plus reference TRBV15 and TRBJ2-1, the full variable domain is DAMVIQNPRYQVTQFGKPVTLSCSQTLNHNVMYWYQQKSSQAPKLLFHYYDKDFNNEADTPDNFQSRRPNTSFCFLDIRSPGLGDTAMYLCATSAGTSGNNEQFFGPGTRLTVL.

J is TRBJ2-5 and V is TRBV11-2; D uncertain. There are 12 residues in the CDR3. V lost 5 bases to trimming and J lost 6 bases, with 10 bases between them. CDR1 is SGHAT and CDR2 is FQNNGV in the germline V gene. CDR3 sequence reads: CASSQVRQTQYF. CDR3 DNA sequence: TGTGCCAGCAGCCAAGTGAGGCAGACCCAGTACTTC.

The gene calls are TRBV29-1 and TRBJ2-7, with a weak D call TRBD2 (5 bases). The DNA end is more similar to TRBJ2-1, so the J call may be wrong. The germline CDR1 and CDR2 sequences are SQVTM and ANQGSEA. This CDR3 comprises 11 residues. This CDR3 reads CSMIDPRGQFF. The DNA of the CDR3 is TGCAGCATGATTGACCCCCGGGGGCAGTTCTTC.